The present entry profiles one T cell receptor beta chain with its context. This table comes from immunoSEQ multiplex PCR, and its TCRdb copy is limited to in-frame clones, with some not included. The sample includes 100,000 or so clones, 90% to 95% of them seen just once. This entry is derived from a study of blood T cell repertoires in COVID-19. Background on the study: T cells, B-cell-depleted T cells, or PBMCs supplied cDNA or gDNA.

Germline values: CDR1 MGHRA, CDR2 YSYEKL. V dropped 1 base and J dropped 8 bases, with 14 bases sitting between them. The CDR3 is made up of 15 amino acids. Material for sequencing was peripheral blood. The rearrangement uses TRBV4-1 and TRBJ1-4; tentative D call: TRBD1 (6 bases). The source is a human donor with active COVID-19. The donor label of this sample is uncertain. DNA for the CDR3: TGCGCCAGCAGCCAAGCGGGAGGGACACCAGAAAAACTGTTTTTT. Translated: CASSQAGGTPEKLFF.